This entry is about one T cell receptor beta chain. Its specificity is unknown. These data are taken from a study of somatic mutations in cytotoxic T cells in rheumatoid arthritis. Study at large: Patient blood (over 28 ml EDTA) was collected right after diagnosis, preceding any treatment. Whole-study results and caveats: Healthy controls did not share the age-linked increase in CD8+ clonality seen in rheumatoid arthritis patients. A single CD8+ clone exceeded 20% of CD8+ cells in 8 of 65 patients. Age-matched healthy controls and rheumatoid arthritis patients had CD8+ T-cell clonality that did not differ significantly.

Sequencing used immunoSEQ multiplex PCR; TCRdb keeps in-frame clones, though not all of them. The repertoire includes roughly 23,000 clones, approximately 80% of them detected once, and over 9% sits in the top ten. Per the germline V gene, CDR1 is SNHLY and CDR2 is FYNNEI. The CDR3 runs to 15 residues. V lost 0 bases and J lost 1; bases outside the gene matches: 2. Sequenced: CD8+ T cells sorted from blood. This TCR derives from an adult with rheumatoid arthritis. The chain combines TRBV2 with TRBJ1-1, with 7 bases that match TRBD1. CDR3 residues: CASSEATGWNTEAFF. CDR3 bases: TGTGCCAGCAGTGAAGCGACAGGGTGGAACACTGAAGCTTTCTTT.